A selection of T cell receptor beta chains follows, all from one sample in a study of T cells in localized non-small cell lung cancer. TCRdb's copy holds only in-frame clones and misses some; the assay was immunoSEQ multiplex PCR. There are about 40,000 clones in the sample; more than 75% occur only once, and 3% to 4.5% lies in the top ten. The sequenced sample was peripheral blood, obtained before any cancer treatment. These receptors were collected from a man aged 18 to 49 with stage I lung adenocarcinoma. The CDR3 runs from the conserved cysteine through the conserved F or W. The order of the fields is D gene, J gene, V gene, clone size, CDR3 protein, CDR3 DNA. The D gene is left open where the match is weak. Part of the rows lack a size; the others show once, few, many or a class for expanded clones.

>-|TRBJ2-3|TRBV2|-
CASSERGLGTDTQYF
TGTGCCAGCAGTGAAAGGGGTTTGGGCACAGATACGCAGTATTTT
>-|TRBJ1-1|TRBV10-3|-
CATQGWGTNTEAFF
TGTGCCACCCAGGGTTGGGGGACGAACACTGAAGCTTTCTTT
>-|TRBJ2-7|TRBV11-2|-
CASSLRDRDWESQYF
TGTGCCAGCAGCTTAAGGGACCGGGACTGGGAATCGCAGTACTTC
>-|TRBJ2-5|TRBV9|-
CASSVAWERDTQYF
TGTGCCAGCAGCGTAGCTTGGGAAAGAGACACCCAGTACTTC
>TRBD1|TRBJ2-2|TRBV7-6|-
CASSAPTGGGTGELFF
TGTGCCAGCAGCGCCCCGACAGGGGGAGGCACCGGGGAGCTGTTTTTT
>-|TRBJ1-1|TRBV5-6|-
CASSWRDRWNTEAFF
TGTGCCAGCAGCTGGAGAGACAGGTGGAACACTGAAGCTTTCTTT
>-|TRBJ2-1|TRBV6-1|-
CASSEGMSSYNEQFF
TGTGCCAGCAGTGAGGGGATGAGCTCCTACAATGAGCAGTTCTTC
>-|TRBJ2-1|TRBV15|-
CATSRGTGSGHNEQFF
TGTGCCACCAGCAGAGGAACAGGGTCGGGGCACAATGAGCAGTTCTTC
>TRBD1|TRBJ1-1|TRBV4-2|-
CASSQSVTGENTEAFF
TGTGCCAGCAGCCAAAGCGTGACAGGGGAGAACACTGAAGCTTTCTTT
>-|TRBJ2-7|TRBV2|-
CASSALQPNEQYF
TGTGCCAGCAGTGCCTTGCAACCGAACGAGCAGTACTTC
>-|TRBJ1-1|TRBV20-1|-
CSAREEGGLIF
TGCAGTGCTAGAGAAGAGGGGGGGCTAATCTTT
>-|TRBJ1-1|TRBV6-1|-
CASSEVGNEAFF
TGTGCCAGCAGTGAAGTCGGTAATGAAGCTTTCTTT
>TRBD1|TRBJ1-2|TRBV6-6|-
CASSPPDREGYTF
TGTGCCAGCAGTCCCCCGGACAGGGAAGGCTACACCTTC
>TRBD1|TRBJ1-1|TRBV6-4|-
CASKDRVNTEAFF
TGTGCCAGCAAAGACAGGGTCAACACTGAAGCTTTCTTT
>-|TRBJ2-2|TRBV5-1|-
CASSLHSGTPTGELFF
TGCGCCAGCAGCTTACACTCCGGGACACCCACCGGGGAGCTGTTTTTT
>TRBD1|TRBJ1-5|TRBV18|-
CASSLGQGDQPQHF
TGTGCCAGCTCATTGGGTCAGGGGGATCAGCCCCAGCATTTT
>TRBD1|TRBJ1-3|TRBV5-6|-
CASSWTGAHGNTIYF
TGTGCCAGCAGCTGGACAGGCGCCCATGGAAACACCATATATTTT
>-|TRBJ1-1|TRBV6-5|-
CASSRGNMNTEAFF
TGTGCCAGCAGCCGGGGCAACATGAACACTGAAGCTTTCTTT
>TRBD2|TRBJ2-7|TRBV13|-
CASSSTGGTQSTYEQYF
TGTGCCAGCAGCTCTACCGGGGGGACCCAGTCGACCTACGAGCAGTACTTC
>TRBD2|TRBJ2-3|TRBV5-1|once
CASSPPGLGDTQYF
TGCGCCAGCAGCCCCCCGGGACTAGGAGATACGCAGTATTTT
>TRBD2|TRBJ2-3|TRBV19|-
CASSIIGGSTDTQYF
TGTGCCAGTAGTATAATCGGGGGGTCCACAGATACGCAGTATTTT
>-|TRBJ2-1|TRBV7-3|-
CASSSSGTSNEQFF
TGTGCCAGCAGCTCATCCGGGACATCAAATGAGCAGTTCTTC